This T cell receptor beta chain was captured by sequencing in a study of cytomegalovirus exposure and HLA in healthy donors. Germline loops: CDR1 MDHEN, CDR2 SYDVKM. V shed 7 bases and J shed 0 bases, with 7 bases lying between them. The CDR3 runs to 12 residues. Primers: 60 Vbeta forward and 13 Jbeta reverse. Sequencing was performed with immunoSEQ multiplex PCR; in TCRdb, only in-frame clones are kept and a portion is missing. This sample has 150,000 or so clones, with 77% found just once. Study-level points and caveats: The number of N-insertions in an Asian-associated ancestry cluster was reportedly below the approximately 690-donor mean in a later analysis. With further analysis later on, most CMV-associated TCR beta chains appeared HLA-restricted. In a later analysis, TCR beta V- and J-gene trimming showed a link to a missense DCLRE1C variant.

This clone was recorded only once. What it binds is not known. Sequenced input: PBMCs. The TCR was taken from a woman in her twenties or thirties in good health and CMV-seronegative. The J gene is TRBJ2-7, the V gene TRBV28; D not certain. The DNA of the CDR3 is TGTGCCAGCACCTCTCCCTCCTACGAGCAGTACTTC. This translates into CASTSPSYEQYF. Looking up the rest from reference TRBV28 and TRBJ2-7 gives the full variable domain: DVKVTQSSRYLVKRTGEKVFLECVQDMDHENMFWYRQDPGLGLRLIYFSYDVKMKEKGDIPEGYSVSREKKERFSLILESASTNQTSMYLCASTSPSYEQYFGPGTRLTVT.